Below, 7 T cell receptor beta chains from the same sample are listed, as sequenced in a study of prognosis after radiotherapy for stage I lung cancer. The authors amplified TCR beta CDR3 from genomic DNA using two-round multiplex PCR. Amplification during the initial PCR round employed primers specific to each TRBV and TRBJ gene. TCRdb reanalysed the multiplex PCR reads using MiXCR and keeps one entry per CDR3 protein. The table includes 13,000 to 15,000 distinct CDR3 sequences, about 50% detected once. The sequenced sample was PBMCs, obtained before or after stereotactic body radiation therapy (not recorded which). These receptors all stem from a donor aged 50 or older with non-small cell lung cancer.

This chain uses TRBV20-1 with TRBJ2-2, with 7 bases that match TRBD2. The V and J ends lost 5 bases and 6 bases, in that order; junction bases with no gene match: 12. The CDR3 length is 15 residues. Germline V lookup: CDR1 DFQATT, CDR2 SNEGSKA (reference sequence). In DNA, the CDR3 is TGCAGTGCTCGCGAAGCGGGAAGGGTCCCCGGGGAGCTGTTTTTT. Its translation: CSAREAGRVPGELFF.

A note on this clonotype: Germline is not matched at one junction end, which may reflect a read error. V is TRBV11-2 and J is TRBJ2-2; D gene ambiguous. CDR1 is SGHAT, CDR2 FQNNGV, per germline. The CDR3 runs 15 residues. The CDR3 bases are TGTCCCAGCAGCTTAGTCTCAGTGAACACCGGGGAGCTGTTTTTT. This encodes CPSSLVSVNTGELFF.

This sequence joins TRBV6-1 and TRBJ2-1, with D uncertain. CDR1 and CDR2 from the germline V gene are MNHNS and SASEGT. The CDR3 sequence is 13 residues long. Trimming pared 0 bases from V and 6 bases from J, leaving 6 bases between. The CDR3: CASSEAGSNEQFF. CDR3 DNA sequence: TGTGCCAGCAGTGAAGCGGGGTCCAATGAGCAGTTCTTC.

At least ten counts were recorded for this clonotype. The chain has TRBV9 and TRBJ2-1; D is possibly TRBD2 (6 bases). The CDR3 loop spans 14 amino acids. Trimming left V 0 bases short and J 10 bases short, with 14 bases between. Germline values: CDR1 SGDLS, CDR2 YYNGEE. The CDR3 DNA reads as TGTGCCAGCAGCGTAGAGACTAGTTTTCGGGAGCAGTTCTTC. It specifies CASSVETSFREQFF.

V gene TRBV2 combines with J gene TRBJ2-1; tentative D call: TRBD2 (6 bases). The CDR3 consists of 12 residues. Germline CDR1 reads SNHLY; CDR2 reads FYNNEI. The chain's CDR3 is CSVGGNYNEQFF. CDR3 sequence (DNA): TGTTCCGTCGGGGGAAACTACAATGAGCAGTTCTTC.

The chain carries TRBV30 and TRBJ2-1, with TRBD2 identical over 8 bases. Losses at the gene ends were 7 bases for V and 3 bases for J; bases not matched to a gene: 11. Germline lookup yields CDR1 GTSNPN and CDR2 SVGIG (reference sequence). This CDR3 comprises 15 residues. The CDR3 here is CASRKTSGDYNEQFF. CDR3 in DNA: TGTGCCTCCCGAAAAACTAGCGGAGACTACAATGAGCAGTTCTTC.

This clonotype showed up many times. The CDR3, as DNA: TGTGCCAGCAGTTTCCGGACAGGATCGGGCACTGAAGCTTTCTTT. It encodes CASSFRTGSGTEAFF. The rearrangement links TRBV28 to TRBJ1-1; the match to TRBD1 covers 7 bases. Germline V gene data show CDR1 as MDHEN and CDR2 as SYDVKM. Trimming removed 3 bases from V and 4 bases from J; junction bases left unmatched: 8. This CDR3 contains 15 residues.